This is a list of T cell receptor beta chains from one sample in a study of blood T cell repertoires in COVID-19. Only in-frame clones appear in the TCRdb table, and some are missing; sequencing was by immunoSEQ multiplex PCR. Found here are about 310,000 clones, roughly 87% of them singletons; the top ten hold 1%. Specimen: peripheral blood. These receptor sequences come from a man aged 45-65 years with active or convalescent COVID-19. Both conserved end residues are part of each CDR3. Each record gives: clone size, D gene, J gene, V gene, CDR3 protein, CDR3 DNA. The D gene is left open where the match is weak. Size values are once, few and many counts, or a class for expanded clones, and some rows have none.

.,TRBD2,TRBJ2-3,TRBV4-1,CASSHHRGLAGPVGTDTQYF,TGCGCCAGCAGCCACCACAGGGGACTAGCGGGACCGGTCGGCACAGATACGCAGTATTTT
.,.,TRBJ1-2,TRBV29-1,CSVVLGVAGQGGYTF,TGCAGCGTTGTACTTGGGGTGGCAGGCCAGGGGGGCTACACCTTC
.,TRBD1,TRBJ1-1,TRBV4-2,CASSQDATGVPAFF,TGTGCCAGCAGCCAAGATGCGACAGGGGTTCCCGCTTTCTTT
.,TRBD1,TRBJ2-1,TRBV6-2/TRBV6-3,CASSYSPPGQGGHEQFF,TGTGCCAGCAGTTACTCCCCCCCGGGACAGGGGGGTCATGAGCAGTTCTTC
.,.,TRBJ1-2,TRBV28,CATSGSAGGYTF,TGTGCCACATCCGGGTCAGCGGGCGGCTACACCTTC
.,.,TRBJ1-1,TRBV28,CASSDSLNTEAFF,TGTGCCAGCAGCGACAGTCTGAACACTGAAGCTTTCTTT
.,.,TRBJ2-2,TRBV7-2,CASSLIGRSGELFF,TGTGCCAGCAGCTTGATTGGTAGATCCGGGGAGCTGTTTTTT
.,TRBD1,TRBJ1-6,TRBV6-6,CASSPRQGTSPLHF,TGTGCCAGCAGTCCACGACAGGGAACCTCACCCCTCCACTTT
.,.,TRBJ1-3,TRBV10-3,CAISESGTLYSGNTIYF,TGTGCCATCAGTGAGTCCGGGACACTCTACTCTGGAAACACCATATATTTT
.,.,TRBJ2-5,TRBV2,CASSEYWQGSGETQYF,TGTGCCAGCAGTGAATACTGGCAGGGGTCGGGAGAGACCCAGTACTTC
.,TRBD1,TRBJ1-5,TRBV6-2/TRBV6-3,CASSYSDRARLQPQHF,TGTGCCAGCAGTTACTCAGACAGGGCCCGCCTTCAGCCCCAGCATTTT
.,TRBD1,TRBJ1-4,TRBV11-1,CASSFTGADEKLFF,TGTGCCAGCAGCTTCACAGGGGCCGACGAAAAACTGTTTTTT
.,TRBD1,TRBJ1-3,TRBV7-2,CASRPGQGGSGNTIYF,TGTGCCAGCAGACCAGGACAGGGTGGTTCTGGAAACACCATATATTTT
.,TRBD1,TRBJ1-2,TRBV30,CACSQGARGYTF,TGTGCCTGCAGCCAGGGGGCAAGGGGCTACACCTTC
.,TRBD1,TRBJ2-1,TRBV7-3,CASSLIGQGNEQFF,TGTGCCAGCAGCTTAATAGGACAGGGGAATGAGCAGTTCTTC
.,.,TRBJ1-1,TRBV10-3,CAIRETVTMNTEAFF,TGTGCCATCAGGGAGACAGTCACCATGAACACTGAAGCTTTCTTT
.,.,TRBJ1-5,TRBV5-5,CASSSDTATGQPQHF,TGTGCCAGCAGCTCGGACACCGCAACAGGTCAGCCCCAGCATTTT
.,TRBD2,TRBJ2-1,TRBV29-1,CSVEGLAGGLGNEQFF,TGCAGCGTTGAAGGTCTAGCGGGAGGGCTGGGGAATGAGCAGTTCTTC
.,.,TRBJ2-5,TRBV2,CASSGQGGGGETQYF,TGTGCCAGCAGTGGCCAAGGGGGGGGAGGAGAGACCCAGTACTTC
.,.,TRBJ1-1,TRBV11-2,CASSSLGNTEAFF,TGTGCCAGCAGCTCGCTAGGTAACACTGAAGCTTTCTTT
.,TRBD2,TRBJ2-7,TRBV10-3,CAIRLAGDEQYF,TGTGCCATCAGACTAGCGGGGGACGAGCAGTACTTC
.,TRBD1,TRBJ2-1,TRBV28,CASERQGVEQFF,TGTGCCAGCGAACGACAGGGGGTAGAGCAGTTCTTC
.,.,TRBJ1-1,TRBV6-2/TRBV6-3,CASSRGDITNTEAFF,TGTGCCAGCAGTAGAGGGGACATCACTAACACTGAAGCTTTCTTT
.,TRBD1,TRBJ1-5,TRBV23-1,CASSQGTGASFSNQPQHF,TGCGCCAGCAGTCAAGGGACAGGGGCGTCATTTAGCAATCAGCCCCAGCATTTT
.,TRBD1,TRBJ2-4,TRBV5-8,CASSYLGQGQNIQYF,TGTGCCAGCAGCTACCTCGGACAGGGGCAAAACATTCAGTACTTC
.,TRBD2,TRBJ2-2,TRBV3-1/TRBV3-2,CASSQGLAVNTGELFF,TGTGCCAGCAGCCAGGGGCTAGCGGTAAACACCGGGGAGCTGTTTTTT
.,TRBD1,TRBJ1-1,TRBV7-9,CASSARTGEAFF,TGTGCCAGCAGCGCTCGGACAGGTGAAGCTTTCTTT
.,TRBD2,TRBJ2-7,TRBV29-1,CSVVGAGGNYEQYF,TGCAGCGTTGTCGGGGCGGGAGGGAACTACGAGCAGTACTTC
.,TRBD1,TRBJ1-1,TRBV4-1,CASSQADWTGRAFF,TGCGCCAGCAGCCAAGCGGATTGGACAGGGAGAGCTTTCTTT
.,.,TRBJ1-5,TRBV28,CASRTDGSNQPQHF,TGTGCCAGCAGAACAGACGGTAGCAATCAGCCCCAGCATTTT
.,TRBD1,TRBJ1-2,TRBV24-1,CATSARQGGRGYTF,TGTGCCACCAGTGCCAGACAGGGGGGTCGGGGCTACACCTTC
.,TRBD1,TRBJ2-1,TRBV18,CASSPGQTSNEQFF,TGTGCCAGCTCACCGGGACAGACTTCCAATGAGCAGTTCTTC
.,TRBD1,TRBJ1-1,TRBV19,CASSGTGAGTEAFF,TGTGCCAGTAGTGGTACAGGGGCGGGAACTGAAGCTTTCTTT
few,TRBD2,TRBJ2-2,TRBV5-1,CASSLGAGLTGELFF,TGCGCCAGCAGCTTGGGAGCGGGGCTCACCGGGGAGCTGTTTTTT
.,TRBD1,TRBJ1-2,TRBV28,CASLLQGVVGYTF,TGTGCCAGCCTCCTACAGGGGGTAGTTGGCTACACCTTC
.,.,TRBJ1-1,TRBV13,CASSFRQENTEAFF,TGTGCCAGCAGCTTTAGACAGGAGAACACTGAAGCTTTCTTT
.,.,TRBJ2-7,TRBV9,CASSVGQNGEQYF,TGTGCCAGCAGCGTAGGACAGAACGGGGAGCAGTACTTC
.,.,TRBJ1-4,TRBV19,CASRPRSSSGEKLFF,TGTGCCAGTAGGCCCCGGTCCTCTTCAGGGGAAAAACTGTTTTTT
.,TRBD1,TRBJ2-7,TRBV6-2/TRBV6-3,CASSSHPGQGIYEQYF,TGTGCCAGCAGTTCCCACCCCGGACAGGGAATCTACGAGCAGTACTTC
.,.,TRBJ2-6,TRBV1,CTSRPGGRVSGANVLTF,TGCACCAGCAGGCCGGGAGGGAGGGTGTCTGGGGCCAACGTCCTGACTTTC
.,.,TRBJ2-1,TRBV24-1,CATSESTRSYNEQFF,TGTGCCACCAGTGAGAGTACTCGGTCCTACAATGAGCAGTTCTTC
.,.,TRBJ2-2,TRBV5-1,CASSYQAGHAAGELFF,TGCGCCAGCAGCTACCAGGCCGGACATGCAGCCGGGGAGCTGTTTTTT
.,.,TRBJ2-5,TRBV21-1,CAITSWAETQYF,TGTGCCATTACTTCCTGGGCAGAGACCCAGTACTTC
once,.,TRBJ2-5,TRBV5-1,CASSFGSGSLQETQYF,.
few,.,TRBJ1-5,TRBV9,CASSVDGSSQQPQHF,TGTGCCAGCAGCGTAGATGGCTCCTCCCAGCAGCCCCAGCATTTT
.,.,TRBJ2-7,TRBV5-1,CASSPMTESYEQYF,TGCGCCAGCAGCCCGATGACAGAATCCTACGAGCAGTACTTC
.,TRBD1,TRBJ1-1,TRBV6-5,CASSTTGMNTEAFF,TGTGCCAGCAGTACGACAGGGATGAACACTGAAGCTTTCTTT
.,TRBD2,TRBJ2-5,TRBV27,CASSLVGLAGGPRTQETQYF,TGTGCCAGCAGTTTAGTTGGACTAGCGGGAGGGCCCCGTACCCAAGAGACCCAGTACTTC
.,TRBD1,TRBJ1-1,TRBV7-8,CASSLEGRGRVGNTEAFF,TGTGCCAGCAGCTTAGAAGGCAGGGGGCGGGTAGGGAACACTGAAGCTTTCTTT
.,.,TRBJ2-5,TRBV5-1,CASSLGAGSSLPETQYF,TGCGCCAGCAGCTTGGGGGCGGGAAGCAGTCTCCCAGAGACCCAGTACTTC
.,.,TRBJ2-5,TRBV7-9,CASSYTSETQYF,TGTGCCAGCAGCTACACCTCGGAGACCCAGTACTTC
.,TRBD1,TRBJ1-2,TRBV30,CAWSLTGGYGYTF,TGTGCCTGGAGTCTTACAGGGGGCTATGGCTACACCTTC